These T cell receptor beta chains were read from a single sample in a study of early T cells in non-severe SARS-CoV-2 infection. TCRdb re-called the 5' RACE reads through MiXCR, storing one row per CDR3 protein. This sample has 29,000 or so distinct CDR3 sequences, with approximately 5.4% found just once. Sequencing was performed on whole blood. The receptors originated from an adult who was a healthcare worker with PCR-confirmed SARS-CoV-2 infection or an uninfected control (not recorded which). Each CDR3 is given with its conserved first and last residue. A D gene is named only where the DNA matches it firmly. Size tells how often a clone was seen (once, few, many) or the class of an expanded clone, and some rows leave it out.

>many|TRBJ2-5|TRBD2|TRBV20-1
CSASGGTNQETQYF
TGCAGTGCTAGTGGAGGGACTAACCAAGAGACCCAGTACTTC
>many|TRBJ1-6|-|TRBV7-9
CASSLAGLGWSPLHF
TGTGCCAGCAGCTTAGCGGGTCTGGGATGGTCACCCCTCCACTTT
>few|TRBJ2-2|-|TRBV19
CASKARGTGELFF
TGTGCCAGTAAAGCGCGGGGAACCGGGGAGCTGTTTTTT
>many|TRBJ1-2|-|TRBV7-9
CASSWDPETYGYTF
TGTGCCAGCAGCTGGGATCCAGAGACCTATGGCTACACCTTC
>-|TRBJ2-7|TRBD2|TRBV5-6
CASSSISGMGIEQYF
TGTGCCAGCAGCTCCATCAGCGGGATGGGGATCGAGCAGTACTTC
>many|TRBJ1-1|-|TRBV29-1
CSVETFSREAFF
TGCAGCGTTGAGACCTTCTCAAGAGAAGCTTTCTTT
>few|TRBJ1-1|-|TRBV20-1
CSASVLHEAFF
TGCAGTGCTAGCGTACTTCACGAAGCTTTCTTT
>few|TRBJ1-5|-|TRBV10-2
CASRATGGNQPQHF
TGCGCCAGCAGGGCAACCGGGGGCAATCAGCCCCAGCATTTT
>many|TRBJ2-1|-|TRBV7-2
CASSSPLGSYNEQFF
TGTGCCAGCAGCTCCCCACTGGGCTCCTACAATGAGCAGTTCTTC
>many|TRBJ2-3|-|TRBV29-1
CSVEGQNTDTQYF
TGCAGCGTTGAAGGGCAGAACACAGATACGCAGTATTTT
>many|TRBJ1-1|-|TRBV30
CAWSGMNTEAFF
TGTGCCTGGAGTGGAATGAACACTGAAGCTTTCTTT
>many|TRBJ1-2|-|TRBV7-9
CASSLAGAEEHYGYTF
TGTGCCAGCAGCTTAGCCGGGGCTGAGGAACACTATGGCTACACCTTC
>many|TRBJ2-3|TRBD2|TRBV5-1
CASRTSGPDTQYF
TGCGCCAGTAGGACTAGCGGCCCAGATACGCAGTATTTT
>few|TRBJ1-5|-|TRBV19
CASRDSNQPQHF
TGTGCCAGTAGGGATAGCAATCAGCCCCAGCATTTT
>many|TRBJ2-6|-|TRBV4-1
CASSQEWASSSSGANVLTF
TGCGCCAGCAGCCAAGAGTGGGCCAGTTCAAGCTCTGGGGCCAACGTCCTGACTTTC
>many|TRBJ2-2|TRBD2|TRBV4-1
CASSQGLAGGLPNTGELFF
TGCGCCAGCAGCCAAGGACTAGCGGGGGGCCTACCAAACACCGGGGAGCTGTTTTTT
>many|TRBJ1-5|-|TRBV29-1
CSVVEGNQPQHF
TGCAGCGTTGTGGAGGGGAATCAGCCCCAGCATTTT
>many|TRBJ2-4|-|TRBV5-6
CASSLVRTKNIQYF
TGTGCCAGCAGCTTAGTACGGACCAAAAACATTCAGTACTTC
>many|TRBJ2-1|-|TRBV7-2
CASSPLRAGNEQFF
TGTGCCAGCAGCCCTCTCCGGGCCGGCAATGAGCAGTTCTTC
>medium-sized|TRBJ2-7|TRBD2|TRBV7-2
CASSLASGRGPYEQYF
TGTGCCAGCAGCTTAGCGAGCGGGAGGGGCCCCTACGAGCAGTACTTC
>few|TRBJ1-5|-|TRBV10-3
CAISEGPAEPQHF
TGTGCCATCAGTGAAGGGCCGGCAGAGCCCCAGCATTTT
>many|TRBJ2-4|-|TRBV7-8
CASSLVAGFVKNIQYF
TGTGCCAGCAGCTTAGTGGCGGGATTTGTCAAAAACATTCAGTACTTC